This T cell receptor beta chain was documented in a study of early T cells in non-severe SARS-CoV-2 infection. The wider study: Unsorted whole-blood RNA was sequenced in bulk, leaving chains unpaired.

This clonotype came up many times. No antigen is known for it. Study observations and caveats: Matching results from VDJdb favored anti-spike CD8 responses, leaving private and CD4 specificities undetected.

Unique molecular identifier tags were affixed to discrete cDNA molecules. TCRdb re-called the 5' RACE reads through MiXCR, storing one row per CDR3 protein. The data show around 70,000 distinct CDR3 sequences, over 9% seen once. Germline CDR1 reads SNHLY; CDR2 reads FYNNEI. This CDR3 contains 12 residues. The V gene end was trimmed by 6 bases and the J gene end by 7 bases; junction bases not matched to a gene: 3. This clonotype was sampled from an adult who was a healthcare worker with PCR-confirmed SARS-CoV-2 infection or an uninfected control (not recorded which). The J gene is TRBJ1-2, the V gene TRBV2; 9 bases match TRBD1. Sequencing was carried out using whole blood. CDR3: CASRGTGSGYTF. Written as DNA, the CDR3 is TGTGCCAGCAGGGGGACAGGGTCTGGCTACACCTTC.